This T cell receptor beta chain is drawn from a study of a mutant IDH1 vaccine in newly diagnosed glioma. As for time point: week 47, end of study. The vaccine gave 300 ug of a 20-mer mutant IDH1 peptide subcutaneously per dose. This table comes from immunoSEQ multiplex PCR, and its TCRdb copy is limited to in-frame clones, with some not included. This table holds tens of thousands of clones, roughly 75% found once. For this clone: Its antigen is as yet unknown.

This TCR came from a man in his forties or fifties with glioma. Specimen: PBMCs, collected from a glioma patient whose treatment included an IDH1 peptide vaccine.

DNA for the CDR3: TGTGCCGTCCGCAGGGTAGGCTCCTACAATGAGCAGTTCTTC. The encoded protein is CAVRRVGSYNEQFF. The rearrangement uses TRBV27 and TRBJ2-1, with D perhaps TRBD1 (5 bases). The V gene lost 11 bases and the J gene lost 0 bases, with 14 bases spanning the gap. From germline, CDR1 is MNHEY and CDR2 SMNVEV (reference sequence). The length of the CDR3 is 14 residues.